The T cell receptor beta chain under discussion was sequenced for a study of shared T cell receptors in the human thymus (dated by TCRdb to about 2021). Looking at the study overall: The study investigated the way shared, self-reactive T-cell receptor alpha chains are produced in the human thymus.

In regard to this clone: The antigen this receptor binds is unknown. Base quality data are lacking; no much larger clone is found one base away.

Taken from cysteine to phenylalanine, the CDR3 has 14 residues. Only the CDR3 part of the read is kept: 42 bases, read in frame from the first base. Via the germline V gene, CDR1 is LGHNT and CDR2 FRNRAP. V is cut back by 4 bases and J by 2 bases, with 5 bases in the junction unmatched. Library method: the immunoSEQ multiplex PCR assay. Here the immuneACCESS table is served through TCRdb, limited to in-frame sequences with V and J called. Missing clones are a known gap in these copies; in checked studies unresolved V genes cover under half, and the rest lacks a known reason. This sample holds hundreds of thousands of clones; approximately 89% were observed only once. Together, the top ten hold about 0.0094% of the sample. These sequences were also reported in another study, on human thymus T cells. The second study's paper adds: In Finland, the donors were immunologically healthy infants who were having open corrective cardiac surgery for congenital heart defects. Thymus tissue was obtained as surgical resects removed during corrective cardiac surgery. Biased V and J gene segment usage appeared to be present in both thymic and peripheral blood repertoires. Highly overlapping thymic TCR repertoires among unrelated individuals were reported in the related research. The study used roughly eight infant thymus samples plus four related peripheral blood samples to characterize TCR alpha and beta repertoires. Donor ages ranged from roughly 7 to 244 days, and the cohort comprised five to seven male and two female infants. After being mechanically released from the tissue, thymocytes were kept at -70 degrees C in pellets of roughly 8.5-34 million cells. Genomic DNA was extracted from frozen cell pellets with a QIAsymphony instrument. TCRB and TCRAD loci were amplified from a standardized quantity of quality-controlled genomic DNA using the immunoSEQ multiplex PCR assay. The amplicons spanned the V(D)J region and were long enough to cover the CDR3 and allow V and J genes to be identified. Through the commercial immunoSEQ service, the amplicons were sequenced on an Illumina platform. Primer bias and sequencing errors were corrected using previously described methods, and TCRAD and TCRB definitions followed the IMGT database. Repertoires were analysed with immunoSEQ Analyzer 3.0 and VDJTools, covering basic statistics, V/J segment usage, diversity estimates, rarefaction and pairwise overlap. Chao1, ChaoE, Efron-Thisted, Shannon and inverse Simpson indices were used to estimate diversity, which was also estimated on datasets down-sampled to the smallest sample. For repertoire overlap, CDR3 nucleotide sequence, V gene and J gene had to match strictly, and clustering was done by Jaccard-based multidimensional scaling. Thymus samples yielded on average around 810,000 unique TCRB clonotypes, compared with some 83,000 from blood samples.

The TCR originated in a boy under three years old with a congenital heart defect. Donor details come from another sample of the same person, matched by shared clones. The receptor chain draws on TRBV12-5 and TRBJ2-7, and TRBD1 matches 7 of the central bases. The material sequenced was thymocytes. At the DNA level, the sequence is TGTGCTAGTGGTTCAGGGGACAGACCCTACGAGCAGTACTTC. The resulting protein is CASGSGDRPYEQYF.